Below are 5 T cell receptor beta chains sequenced from a single sample in a study of identical twins. TCRdb fed the 5' RACE reads into MiXCR, producing one record per CDR3 protein. Of approximately 230,000 distinct CDR3 sequences listed, 6.5% are singletons. This sample was shared with a second study, whose subject was T cells expressing NK-cell markers.

Sequencing was performed on CD8+ T cells sorted from blood. Every receptor here comes from a woman aged 18-30 years in good health.

This clonotype was counted between two and nine times. The DNA of the CDR3 is TGTGCCAGCAGTTACGGGGCTTTAAGGCAAGAGCAGTACTTC. Translation gives CASSYGALRQEQYF. This chain joins TRBV6-5 and TRBJ2-7; the D gene is possibly TRBD1 (5 bases). Germline CDR1 reads MNHEY; CDR2 reads SVGAGI. V was shortened by 2 bases and J by 7 bases, with 15 bases between the two germline ends. CDR3 length: 14 amino acids.

In this sample, this clonotype turned up many times. V usage is TRBV20-1 and J usage is TRBJ2-7; TRBD2 agrees at 11 bases. CDR3 length equals 15 residues. CDR1 and CDR2 (germline): DFQATT, SNEGSKA (reference sequence). After removal of 4 bases from V and 7 bases from J, the junction contained 12 bases not matched to a gene. CDR3 region: CSAILTSGAPGEQYF. In DNA, the CDR3 is TGCAGTGCTATCCTGACTAGCGGGGCACCGGGAGAGCAGTACTTC.

This clonotype showed up many times. The CDR3 sequence: CASSPAGGWAYGYTF. DNA for the CDR3: TGTGCCAGCAGCCCCGCCGGGGGGTGGGCCTATGGCTACACCTTC. The V and J genes are TRBV11-2 and TRBJ1-2, with D possibly matching TRBD1 (5 bases). Germline CDR1 SGHAT, CDR2 FQNNGV. The CDR3 is 15 amino acids. With 5 bases removed from V and 4 bases from J, the gap between germline ends came to 17 bases.

The V gene is TRBV6-1, the J gene TRBJ2-3; D is undetermined. The CDR3 loop spans 13 amino acids. V was clipped by 6 bases and J by 2 bases, with 9 bases between them. CDR1 and CDR2 (germline): MNHNS, SASEGT. The CDR3 DNA reads TGTGCCAGCAGCATTCACGTCACAGATACGCAGTATTTT. It codes for CASSIHVTDTQYF.

At least ten counts were recorded for this clonotype. This sequence joins TRBV20-1 and TRBJ1-1; no clear D gene. The CDR3 spans 12 residues. Deletions cut 6 bases from V and 3 bases from J, with 11 bases between. Germline V gene data show CDR1 as DFQATT and CDR2 as SNEGSKA (reference sequence). The CDR3 DNA is TGCAGTGCCCCGGGCGGGGACACTGAAGCTTTCTTT. As protein: CSAPGGDTEAFF.